A single sample is the source of the 23 T cell receptor beta chains below, sequenced in a study of cytomegalovirus exposure and HLA in healthy donors listed by TCRdb under 2017. Receptors were amplified or captured by the immunoSEQ multiplex PCR assay. A mixture of 60 forward primers for TCR Vbeta segments and 13 reverse primers for TCR Jbeta segments was used in the multiplex PCR. As stored in TCRdb, this immuneACCESS dataset retains in-frame rearrangements with V and J assigned. A fraction of the clones does not appear; measured against another copy, unresolved V genes explain less than half of the discrepancy, and the remainder lacks a known reason. The table for this sample shows fewer than 200,000 clones. The ten largest clones take up roughly 1.3% of the sample. The source material was PBMCs. The receptors shown here come from a woman aged 55-70 years in good health and CMV-seronegative.

This chain links TRBV6-5 with TRBJ2-7; D not resolved. CDR1 and CDR2 (germline): MNHEY, SVGAGI. Trimming cost V 8 bases and J 4 bases, with 15 bases left between them. CDR3 size: 13 residues. The CDR3 protein is CASGVDSEYEQYF. The DNA of the CDR3 is TGTGCCAGCGGTGTCGACTCCGAATACGAGCAGTACTTC.

The rearrangement links TRBV6-1 to TRBJ2-5; tentatively, D is TRBD2 (5 bases). Matching the DNA end better, TRBJ2-7 makes the J call doubtful. This CDR3 has 13 residues. Germline CDR1 is MNHNS and CDR2 is SASEGT. CDR3 amino acids: CASSVLEGYEQYF. For the CDR3, the DNA is TGTGCCAGCAGTGTGTTAGAGGGCTACGAGCAGTACTTC.

The chain carries TRBV19 and TRBJ1-6; 9 bases align to TRBD1. The germline V gene encodes CDR1 LNHDA and CDR2 SQIVND (reference sequence). The CDR3 extends over 16 amino acids. V lost 4 bases to trimming and J lost 12 bases; unmatched junction nucleotides: 13. The chain's CDR3 is CASSRSTDRGAGPLHF. The DNA of the CDR3 is TGTGCCAGTAGTAGAAGCACGGACAGGGGCGCTGGACCCCTCCACTTT.

The gene calls are TRBV18 and TRBJ1-2; the D gene is possibly TRBD1 (6 bases). Per germline, CDR1 KGHSH and CDR2 LQKENI. V was clipped by 0 bases and J by 5 bases, with 13 bases between them. The CDR3 covers 15 residues. The CDR3, as DNA: TGTGCCAGCTCACCACCTCCAGGGGAGAGGTATGGCTACACCTTC. This gives the protein CASSPPPGERYGYTF.

The chain couples TRBV15 to TRBJ1-1, with D perhaps TRBD1 (5 bases). The germline CDR1 and CDR2 sequences are LNHNV and YYDKDF (reference sequence). The V gene lost 1 base and the J gene lost 3 bases, with 12 bases spanning the gap. The CDR3 consists of 15 residues. As DNA, the CDR3 is TGTGCCACCAGCAGAGGGGAGGGGCGGGACACTGAAGCTTTCTTT. This translates into CATSRGEGRDTEAFF.

The gene calls are TRBV6-5 and TRBJ1-2; D is unresolved. Trimming cost V 0 bases and J 2 bases, with 7 bases left between them. Germline V gene sequence: CDR1 MNHEY, CDR2 SVGAGI. The CDR3 length is 14 residues. The CDR3: CASSYSARNYGYTF. CDR3 nucleotides: TGTGCCAGCAGTTACTCGGCCCGAAACTATGGCTACACCTTC.

The V and J genes are TRBV5-1 and TRBJ2-1; 11 bases map to TRBD2. Germline CDR1 and CDR2: SGHRS and YFSETQ. After removal of 3 bases from V and 10 bases from J, the junction contained 12 bases not matched to a gene. The CDR3 spans 16 residues. The CDR3 loop reads CASSYNSGRAAREQFF. The CDR3 DNA sequence: TGCGCCAGCAGCTATAATAGCGGGAGGGCCGCTAGGGAGCAGTTCTTC.

This chain joins TRBV7-6 and TRBJ2-5, with 12 bases matching TRBD2. J lost 10 bases, V lost 7 bases, and 19 bases had no gene match. The CDR3 is made up of 17 amino acids. CDR1 and CDR2 from the germline V gene are SGHVS and FNYEAQ. Written as DNA, the CDR3 is TGTGCCAGCACCAGGGGGTTAACTAGCGGGGGGCCAGAGGACCAGTACTTC. Protein: CASTRGLTSGGPEDQYF.

The chain employs TRBV5-5 and TRBJ1-1; unclear D gene. This CDR3 is built from 15 residues. The V gene's germline CDR1 is SGHKS and CDR2 YYEKEE (reference sequence). V shed 4 bases and J shed 0 bases, with 13 bases lying between them. CDR3 DNA sequence: TGTGCCAGCAGCCGGACTGGGCAGATGAACACTGAAGCTTTCTTT. Its translation: CASSRTGQMNTEAFF.

The chain is built from TRBV6-1 and TRBJ1-5; D unresolved. This CDR3 is 14 amino acids long. Trimming removed 1 base from V and 6 bases from J, with 10 bases in between. CDR1 and CDR2 (germline): MNHNS, SASEGT. CDR3 in DNA: TGTGCCAGCAGTGAAGTCGGGGTAGGTCAGCCCCAGCATTTT. Its protein product is CASSEVGVGQPQHF.

The rearrangement links TRBV19 to TRBJ1-1; a possible D gene is TRBD1 (6 bases). The V gene lost 1 base and the J gene lost 3 bases, with 12 bases spanning the gap. Looked up from germline, CDR1 is LNHDA and CDR2 is SQIVND (reference sequence). The CDR3 spans 15 residues. The chain's CDR3 is CASSIVGDKHTEAFF. CDR3 nucleotides: TGTGCCAGTAGTATAGTGGGGGACAAGCACACTGAAGCTTTCTTT.

This rearrangement joins TRBV5-1 to TRBJ1-1, with D unclear. This CDR3 comprises 14 residues. The V and J ends lost 0 bases and 1 base respectively, with 7 bases between them. In germline, CDR1 is SGHRS, CDR2 YFSETQ. DNA of the CDR3: TGCGCCAGCAGCTTGGCTAGCCAGAACACTGAAGCTTTCTTT. Translating gives CASSLASQNTEAFF.

The chain is built from TRBV29-1 and TRBJ2-1; 11 nucleotides align to TRBD2. The length of the CDR3 is 14 residues. Germline values: CDR1 SQVTM, CDR2 ANQGSEA. V lost 6 bases and J lost 5; bases outside the gene matches: 6. This chain's CDR3 is CSVATSGRDNEQFF. DNA for the CDR3: TGCAGCGTAGCCACTAGCGGGAGAGACAATGAGCAGTTCTTC.

The chain joins TRBV5-4 to TRBJ1-5; the D is unclear. Germline V gives CDR1 SGHNT, CDR2 YYREEE (reference sequence). CDR3 length: 15 residues. V was trimmed by 1 base and J by 1 base, leaving 9 bases between them. CDR3 sequence reads: CASSLFGQSNQPQHF. In nucleotides, the CDR3 is TGTGCCAGCAGCTTGTTTGGGCAGAGCAATCAGCCCCAGCATTTT.

This chain connects TRBV7-8 to TRBJ2-4, with 8 nucleotides matching TRBD1. CDR1 is SGHVS and CDR2 is FQNEAQ in the germline V gene. J lost 7 bases, V lost 1 base, and 3 bases had no gene match. This CDR3 has 14 residues. The CDR3 reads CASSLGQGANIQYF. The CDR3 region has the DNA TGTGCCAGCAGCTTAGGGCAGGGGGCGAACATTCAGTACTTC.

The chain has TRBV5-6 and TRBJ2-5; D may be TRBD1 (6 bases). V lost 5 bases to trimming and J lost 1 base, with 24 bases between them. Germline CDR1 and CDR2: SGHDT and YYEEEE. The CDR3 has 18 residues. The CDR3: CASRPPDSIWSPQETQYF. DNA of the CDR3: TGTGCCAGCAGACCTCCGGACAGCATATGGAGCCCCCAAGAGACCCAGTACTTC.

This chain joins TRBV7-8 and TRBJ1-1; tentatively, D is TRBD1 (5 bases). CDR1 is SGHVS and CDR2 is FQNEAQ in the germline V gene. V was shortened by 6 bases and J by 1 base, with 12 bases between the two germline ends. This CDR3 contains 14 residues. The DNA of the CDR3 is TGTGCCAGCAGGCTAATTACAGGGAACACTGAAGCTTTCTTT. This codes for CASRLITGNTEAFF.

The chain combines TRBV2 with TRBJ1-2, with 7 bases lining up with TRBD1. The CDR3 contains 13 residues. V lost 2 bases, J lost 8 bases, and 5 bases stayed unmatched. CDR1 and CDR2 (germline): SNHLY, FYNNEI. The DNA of the CDR3 is TGTGCCAGCAGTGAACGGACAGGTCTCGGCTACACCTTC. It codes for CASSERTGLGYTF.

This chain links TRBV2 with TRBJ1-5; D unresolved. The germline V and J ends were trimmed by 4 bases and 6 bases, with 13 bases remaining between them. Germline values: CDR1 SNHLY, CDR2 FYNNEI. This CDR3 comprises 14 residues. CDR3 in DNA: TGTGCCAGCAGTGTGGTGCTAGCGGGTCAGCCCCAGCATTTT. Translated: CASSVVLAGQPQHF.

This clone ranks as medium-sized in terms of frequency. This chain links TRBV10-1 with TRBJ1-1; 7 bases fit TRBD1. The V and J ends lost 5 bases and 6 bases, in that order; junction bases with no gene match: 3. The CDR3 runs to 12 residues. Germline lookup yields CDR1 WNHNN and CDR2 SYGVQD (reference sequence). In DNA form, the CDR3 reads TGCGCCAGCAGTCAGGGGGGCGCTGAAGCTTTCTTT. Its translation: CASSQGGAEAFF.

The rearrangement uses TRBV7-2 and TRBJ1-3; 8 bases align to TRBD1. CDR1 SGHTA and CDR2 FQGNSA come from the germline V gene. CDR3 length: 16 residues. Trimming at V came to 1 base and at J to 4 bases, leaving 6 bases not matched to a gene. The CDR3 region has the DNA TGTGCCAGCAGCTTAGGGGCAAACAGGGGGGGAAACACCATATATTTT. Protein: CASSLGANRGGNTIYF.

This sequence joins TRBV10-3 and TRBJ2-7, with 8 bases that match TRBD2. The germline V gene has CDR1 ENHRY and CDR2 SYGVKD. This CDR3 has 15 residues. With 0 bases clipped from V and 3 bases from J, the junction kept 4 bases outside the gene matches. DNA of the CDR3: TGTGCCATCAGTGAGTCCGGGGGGGCCTTCTACGAGCAGTACTTC. Translation gives CAISESGGAFYEQYF.

The chain uses TRBV5-1 and TRBJ2-7; 8 bases are a match to TRBD1. The trim removed 2 bases at V and 5 bases at J, leaving 3 bases unmatched. From germline, CDR1 is SGHRS and CDR2 YFSETQ. The length of the CDR3 is 13 residues. The CDR3 here is CASSFDRGDEQYF. CDR3 in DNA: TGCGCCAGCAGCTTTGACAGGGGAGACGAGCAGTACTTC.